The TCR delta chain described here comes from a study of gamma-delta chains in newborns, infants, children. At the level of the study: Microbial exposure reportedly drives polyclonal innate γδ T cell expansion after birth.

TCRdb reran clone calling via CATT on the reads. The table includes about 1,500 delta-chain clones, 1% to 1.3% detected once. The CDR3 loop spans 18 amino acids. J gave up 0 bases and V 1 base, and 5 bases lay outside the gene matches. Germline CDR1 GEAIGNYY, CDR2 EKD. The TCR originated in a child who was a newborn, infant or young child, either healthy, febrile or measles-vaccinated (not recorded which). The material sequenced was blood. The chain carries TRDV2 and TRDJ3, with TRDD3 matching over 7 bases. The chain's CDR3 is CACDTWGTSSWDTRQMFF. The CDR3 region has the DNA TGTGCCTGTGACACATGGGGGACTAGCTCCTGGGACACCCGACAGATGTTTTTC.